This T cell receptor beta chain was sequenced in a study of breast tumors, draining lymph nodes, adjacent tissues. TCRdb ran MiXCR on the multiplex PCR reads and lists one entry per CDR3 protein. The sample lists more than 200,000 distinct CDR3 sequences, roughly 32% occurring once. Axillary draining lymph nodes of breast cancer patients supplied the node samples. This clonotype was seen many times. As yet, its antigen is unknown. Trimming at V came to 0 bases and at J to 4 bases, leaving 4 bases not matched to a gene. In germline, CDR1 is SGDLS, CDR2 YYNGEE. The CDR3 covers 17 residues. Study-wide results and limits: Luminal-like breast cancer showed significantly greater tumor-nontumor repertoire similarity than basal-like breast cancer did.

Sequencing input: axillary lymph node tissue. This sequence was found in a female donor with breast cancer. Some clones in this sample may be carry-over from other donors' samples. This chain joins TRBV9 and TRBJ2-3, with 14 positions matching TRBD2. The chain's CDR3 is CASSVEGLAGESDTQYF. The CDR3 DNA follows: TGTGCCAGCAGCGTAGAGGGACTAGCGGGAGAGTCAGATACGCAGTATTTT.